These T cell receptor beta chains were read from a single sample in a study of post-analysis software for immune sequencing data. In TCRdb, the PCR reads were re-called with MiXCR into one record per CDR3 protein. The sample has around 190,000 distinct CDR3 sequences, 29% seen once; the top ten hold about 3.4%. Sequencing was performed on blood. The origin of the receptors is a girl younger than 18 with multiple sclerosis. The CDR3 runs from the conserved cysteine through the conserved F or W. Each record gives: D gene, clone size, J gene, V gene, CDR3 protein, CDR3 DNA. The D gene is left open where the match is weak. Where a row states a size, it is once, few, many or the class of an expanded clone; other rows omit it.

. | many | TRBJ2-7 | TRBV7-9 | CASSLALRGAGNEQYF | TGTGCCAGCAGCTTAGCGCTGAGGGGTGCGGGCAACGAGCAGTACTTC
. | few | TRBJ1-1 | TRBV14 | CASSQTFGGLHTEAFF | TGTGCCAGCAGCCAAACGTTCGGGGGGCTGCACACTGAAGCTTTCTTT
. | many | TRBJ1-6 | TRBV7-9 | CASSLGDRRSPLHF | TGTGCCAGCAGCTTAGGAGATCGTCGGTCACCCCTCCACTTT
TRBD1 | few | TRBJ1-5 | TRBV28 | CASSFPWTRTGDQPQHF | TGTGCCAGCAGTTTCCCCTGGACTCGGACAGGTGACCAGCCCCAGCATTTT
. | . | TRBJ1-1 | TRBV6-5 | CAEEDGNTEAFF | TGTGCCGAAGAGGACGGGAACACTGAAGCTTTCTTT
. | . | TRBJ1-5 | TRBV20-1 | CSAREGVDQPQHF | TGCAGTGCTAGAGAGGGGGTGGATCAGCCCCAGCATTTT
. | . | TRBJ1-3 | TRBV20-1 | CSAPDTSSGNTIYF | TGCAGTGCTCCTGACACCTCCTCTGGAAACACCATATATTTT
. | few | TRBJ1-1 | TRBV5-1 | CASSNRGGMNTEAFF | TGCGCCAGCAGCAACCGTGGGGGGATGAACACTGAAGCTTTCTTT
. | . | TRBJ1-1 | TRBV27 | CASGPRDGVWAFF | TGTGCCAGCGGACCCAGGGACGGGGTTTGGGCTTTCTTT
. | many | TRBJ1-4 | TRBV12-3/TRBV12-4 | CASSPGATNEKLFF | TGTGCCAGCAGCCCTGGCGCAACTAATGAAAAACTGTTTTTT
TRBD1 | few | TRBJ2-3 | TRBV11-3 | CASSPRQGSDTQYF | TGTGCCAGCAGCCCAAGACAGGGGTCAGATACGCAGTATTTT
TRBD1 | many | TRBJ1-2 | TRBV15 | CATSPQAGEGAGYGYTF | TGTGCCACCAGCCCACAAGCCGGTGAGGGGGCCGGCTATGGCTACACCTTC
TRBD1 | . | TRBJ2-2 | TRBV20-1 | CSARGQLDTGELFF | TGCAGTGCTAGGGGACAGCTAGACACCGGGGAGCTGTTTTTT
. | many | TRBJ2-5 | TRBV20-1 | CSASLTVQETQYF | TGCAGTGCTAGCTTGACAGTCCAAGAGACCCAGTACTTC
TRBD2 | . | TRBJ2-1 | TRBV27 | CASSFGREAGPSNEQFF | TGTGCCAGCAGTTTTGGGAGGGAAGCGGGGCCATCCAATGAGCAGTTCTTC
. | . | TRBJ2-7 | TRBV12-3/TRBV12-4 | CASSFGGAYEQYF | TGTGCCAGCAGTTTCGGCGGGGCCTACGAGCAGTACTTC
. | few | TRBJ1-1 | TRBV30 | CAWSSGGWTEAFF | TGTGCCTGGAGTTCCGGGGGATGGACTGAAGCTTTCTTT
. | . | TRBJ2-3 | TRBV20-1 | CSARDRVVGFDTQYF | TGCAGTGCTAGAGATCGCGTGGTGGGGTTCGATACGCAGTATTTT
TRBD1 | . | TRBJ2-3 | TRBV7-6 | CASREGGPDTQYF | TGTGCCAGCAGGGAAGGGGGCCCAGATACGCAGTATTTT
TRBD1 | many | TRBJ2-5 | TRBV5-1 | CASSLGQGQETQYF | TGCGCCAGCAGCTTGGGACAGGGACAAGAGACCCAGTACTTC
. | few | TRBJ1-1 | TRBV29-1 | CSVHRYDEAFF | TGCAGCGTTCACAGGTACGATGAAGCTTTCTTT
. | few | TRBJ1-2 | TRBV5-1 | CASSSDSNYGYTF | TGCGCCAGCAGCTCAGACAGTAACTATGGCTACACCTTC